This TCR beta chain was observed in a study of PD-L1 blockade in urothelial cancer. This clone was observed a handful of times. Sequencing was performed with immunoSEQ multiplex PCR; in TCRdb, only in-frame clones are kept and a portion is missing. The sample yields about 90,000 clones, less than 90% seen once. Regarding time point: peripheral blood 6 weeks after treatment start. Germline V gene lookup returns CDR1 ENHRY and CDR2 SYGVKD. This CDR3 is 14 amino acids long. V lost 4 bases, J lost 8 bases, and 17 bases lay in between. This TCR was sampled from a man in his 70s with urothelial cancer. The V gene is TRBV10-3, the J gene TRBJ2-5; D is possibly TRBD2 (5 bases). The sequences come from PBMCs, collected around atezolizumab (anti-PD-L1) treatment. Here the CDR3 DNA reads TGTGCCATCAGTGGACCGACGGACTGGGAAACCCAGTACTTC. It yields the protein CAISGPTDWETQYF.